This T cell receptor (beta chain) stems from a study of T cells in Graves' hyperthyroidism and ophthalmopathy. TCR beta CDR3 regions were amplified from RNA. The HTBI set primed first-round TCR CDR3 RT-PCR. TCRdb analysed the multiplex PCR reads with MiXCR anew, one entry per CDR3 protein. The sample carries hundreds of thousands of distinct CDR3 sequences, 38% recorded once. This clonotype was observed once. Germline V gene data show CDR1 as SGHTA and CDR2 as FQGNSA. Trimming pared 5 bases from V and 4 bases from J, leaving 17 bases between. This CDR3 contains 16 residues. What was sequenced was blood. The chain combines TRBV7-2 with TRBJ2-2; no clear D gene. This clonotype was obtained from a man aged 18 to 30 with Graves' hyperthyroidism. The CDR3 sequence: CASSPWVRRGTGELFF. DNA of the CDR3: TGTGCCAGCAGCCCTTGGGTCCGAAGAGGCACCGGGGAGCTGTTTTTT.